These 31 T cell receptor beta chains were sequenced from one sample in a study of CD8 T cells in ankylosing spondylitis. Study-level findings and limits: In ankylosing spondylitis blood, a motif of roughly eight highly homologous TCR beta variants appeared characteristic.

Each CDR3 protein is one row after TCRdb ran MiXCR on the 5' RACE reads. Of approximately 220,000 distinct CDR3 sequences listed, 15% to 20% are singletons. Their antigens remain unidentified. Sequencing was performed on blood, either unsorted or a sorted T cell fraction (not recorded which). These receptors were collected from a male donor with ankylosing spondylitis.

The chain carries TRBV5-1 and TRBJ2-3, with D tentatively TRBD2 (7 bases). V was pared by 0 bases and J by 5 bases, with 22 bases between. Germline CDR1 reads SGHRS; CDR2 reads YFSETQ. The CDR3 length is 18 residues. The CDR3 loop reads CASSLEAASGGAGDTQYF. As DNA, the CDR3 is TGCGCCAGCAGCTTGGAGGCTGCTAGTGGGGGGGCCGGAGATACGCAGTATTTT.

The V gene is TRBV7-8, the J gene TRBJ2-1, with 9 bases matching TRBD2. The CDR3 length is 17 residues. In germline, CDR1 is SGHVS, CDR2 FQNEAQ. With 2 bases clipped from V and 9 bases from J, the junction kept 14 bases outside the gene matches. This CDR3 is CASSLFEREVPFSEQFF. Here the CDR3 DNA reads TGTGCCAGCAGCTTATTCGAGCGGGAGGTACCTTTCTCTGAGCAGTTCTTC.

This chain joins TRBV11-1 and TRBJ2-3, with TRBD2 matching 12 bases. The length of the CDR3 is 16 residues. J was trimmed by 0 bases and V by 5 bases; bases with no gene match: 3. Germline V gene data show CDR1 as SGHAT and CDR2 as FQDESV (reference sequence). The CDR3 DNA reads TGTGCCAGCAGCACCGGGACTAGCGGGAGCACAGATACGCAGTATTTT. Its protein is CASSTGTSGSTDTQYF. The variable domain in full, completed from reference TRBV11-1 and TRBJ2-3, reads EAEVAQSPRYKITEKSQAVAFWCDPISGHATLYWYRQILGQGPELLVQFQDESVVDDSQLPKDRFSAERLKGVDSTLKIQPAELGDSAMYLCASSTGTSGSTDTQYFGPGTRLTVL.

This clonotype was seen only a few times. The chain has TRBV7-8 and TRBJ1-4; D not certain. The CDR3 has 14 residues. Germline V CDR1 and CDR2: SGHVS, FQNEAQ. V was shortened by 2 bases and J by 1 base, with 5 bases between the two germline ends. The CDR3 protein is CASSLPGTNEKLFF. The CDR3 DNA sequence: TGTGCCAGCAGCTTACCGGGAACTAATGAAAAACTGTTTTTT.

The chain carries TRBV7-2 and TRBJ2-2; 7 bases fit TRBD2. The length of the CDR3 is 14 residues. Germline CDR1 is SGHTA and CDR2 is FQGNSA. V shed 5 bases and J 13 bases; nucleotides not matched to a gene: 13. The DNA of the CDR3 is TGTGCCAGCAGCGGGAGGGGCCCAGTCGGGTCGCTGTTTTTT. This encodes CASSGRGPVGSLFF.

This clonotype was counted only a few times. This chain joins TRBV7-9 and TRBJ1-2; 9 nucleotides align to TRBD1. Germline V gene sequence: CDR1 SEHNR, CDR2 FQNEAQ (reference sequence). V dropped 1 base and J dropped 5; count of bases not matched to a gene: 5. The CDR3 has 15 residues. CDR3 sequence reads: CASSLVGTGIYGYTF. The CDR3 coding sequence is TGTGCCAGCAGCTTAGTTGGGACAGGGATTTATGGCTACACCTTC.

This chain joins TRBV12-3 or TRBV12-4 and TRBJ2-3; TRBD2 agrees at 10 bases. This CDR3 is built from 16 residues. The ends lost 3 bases at V and 1 base at J; junction bases unmatched: 4. The CDR3 spells CASSFALAGGTDTQYF. The CDR3 DNA sequence: TGTGCCAGCAGTTTCGCGCTAGCGGGGGGCACAGATACGCAGTATTTT.

At least ten counts were recorded for this clonotype. The rearrangement links TRBV7-6 to TRBJ2-3; 10 nucleotides match TRBD2. This CDR3 contains 16 residues. V lost 5 bases to trimming and J lost 2 bases; unmatched junction nucleotides: 7. The germline V gene encodes CDR1 SGHVS and CDR2 FNYEAQ. CDR3 loop: CASSPIAGGPTDTQYF. As DNA, the CDR3 is TGTGCCAGCAGCCCGATAGCGGGAGGACCCACAGATACGCAGTATTTT. The whole variable domain, filled in from reference TRBV7-6 and TRBJ2-3, reads GAGVSQSPRYKVTKRGQDVALRCDPISGHVSLYWYRQALGQGPEFLTYFNYEAQQDKSGLPNDRFSAERPEGSISTLTIQRTEQRDSAMYRCASSPIAGGPTDTQYFGPGTRLTVL.

This clonotype appeared many times. V usage is TRBV6-2 or TRBV6-3 and J usage is TRBJ2-7; D gene ambiguous. Germline V lookup: CDR1 MNHEY, CDR2 SVGEGT. This CDR3 spans 14 amino acids. Trimming took 0 bases from V and 0 from J, leaving 6 bases between them. The chain's CDR3 is CASSYSPDSYEQYF. Written as DNA, the CDR3 is TGTGCCAGCAGTTACTCCCCCGACTCCTACGAGCAGTACTTC.

The rearrangement joins TRBV7-9 to TRBJ2-5; D not certain. This CDR3 region has 16 residues. Germline CDR1 reads SEHNR; CDR2 reads FQNEAQ (reference sequence). The V end was cut by 3 bases, the J end by 1 base, with 15 bases between. CDR3 loop: CASSFETLTSQETQYF. CDR3 nucleotide sequence: TGTGCCAGCAGCTTTGAGACTCTGACGTCCCAAGAGACCCAGTACTTC.

The rearrangement uses TRBV12-3 or TRBV12-4 and TRBJ2-5; perhaps D is TRBD1 or TRBD2 (5 bases each). This CDR3 region has 15 residues. Deletions cut 5 bases from V and 2 bases from J, with 15 bases between. The CDR3 reads CASSPGRHLQETQYF. CDR3 nucleotides: TGTGCCAGCAGTCCGGGGCGTCACTTGCAAGAGACCCAGTACTTC.

This rearrangement joins TRBV29-1 to TRBJ2-2; 8 nucleotides align to TRBD2. V was pared by 3 bases and J by 1 base, with 4 bases of the junction left unmatched. The CDR3 runs to 15 residues. CDR1 is SQVTM and CDR2 is ANQGSEA in the germline V gene. The CDR3, as DNA: TGCAGCGTTGAGACAGCGGGAGTGAACACCGGGGAGCTGTTTTTT. It codes for CSVETAGVNTGELFF.

In its sample, this clonotype was seen many times. J is TRBJ2-2 and V is TRBV30; 9 bases are shared with TRBD2. This CDR3 spans 14 amino acids. Trimming removed 7 bases from V and 0 bases from J; junction bases left unmatched: 3. Per the germline V gene, CDR1 is GTSNPN and CDR2 is SVGIG (reference sequence). The CDR3 DNA reads TGTGCCTTCACTAGCGGGTCGAACACCGGGGAGCTGTTTTTT. This encodes CAFTSGSNTGELFF.

This clonotype has more than one count but fewer than ten. The chain combines TRBV6-1 with TRBJ2-2; 8 nucleotides match TRBD1. Trimming at V came to 4 bases and at J to 4 bases, leaving 8 bases not matched to a gene. This CDR3 is built from 16 residues. Germline V gene lookup returns CDR1 MNHNS and CDR2 SASEGT. The CDR3 protein is CASSVTGGMGTGELFF. CDR3 DNA sequence: TGTGCCAGCAGTGTCACAGGGGGAATGGGCACCGGGGAGCTGTTTTTT.

This clonotype has ten or more counts. V is TRBV29-1 and J is TRBJ2-7; 8 bases fit TRBD1. With 6 bases clipped from V and 2 bases from J, the junction kept 3 bases outside the gene matches. The CDR3 spans 12 residues. Germline loops: CDR1 SQVTM, CDR2 ANQGSEA. The CDR3 region is CSVGQGAYEQYF. The CDR3 DNA follows: TGCAGCGTCGGACAGGGAGCCTACGAGCAGTACTTC.

This clonotype was detected only a few times. The chain has TRBV5-1 and TRBJ2-1; TRBD2 aligns across 11 bases. The CDR3 sequence is 14 residues long. The junction had 2 bases not matched to a gene; V was cut back by 7 bases and J by 2 bases. Germline V CDR1 and CDR2: SGHRS, YFSETQ. The CDR3 loop reads CASPTSGAYNEQFF. CDR3 nucleotides: TGCGCCAGCCCGACTAGCGGGGCCTACAATGAGCAGTTCTTC.

V usage is TRBV7-9 and J usage is TRBJ2-1; 9 bases line up with TRBD2. Germline CDR1 and CDR2: SEHNR and FQNEAQ (reference sequence). Germline trimming cut 2 bases from V and 7 bases from J; bases unmatched to any gene: 6. This CDR3 has 15 amino acids. This CDR3 is CASSLQRGGANEQFF. Written as DNA, the CDR3 is TGTGCCAGCAGCTTACAACGCGGGGGGGCTAATGAGCAGTTCTTC.

The sample holds many counts of this clonotype. The chain uses TRBV10-3 and TRBJ2-7; D uncertain. The CDR3 is made up of 11 amino acids. V lost 3 bases, J lost 3 bases, and 3 bases lay in between. From germline, CDR1 is ENHRY and CDR2 SYGVKD. CDR3 DNA: TGTGCCATCAGTGACTACTACGAGCAGTACTTC. It translates to CAISDYYEQYF.

In regard to this clonotype: Relative to the germline gene, one junction end is altered; a read error may explain this. The rearrangement joins TRBV7-7 to TRBJ2-1; 10 bases are a match to TRBD2. The CDR3 totals 16 residues. Germline CDR1 and CDR2: SSHAT and FNYEAQ (reference sequence). CDR3 loop: CASSLALAGEYNEQFF. The DNA of the CDR3 is TGTGCTAGCAGCTTAGCCCTAGCGGGGGAATACAATGAGCAGTTCTTC.

The rearrangement links TRBV3-1 to TRBJ1-2, with TRBD1 matching 9 bases. Germline V lookup: CDR1 LGHDT, CDR2 YNNKEL (reference sequence). V gave up 0 bases and J gave up 7 bases; unmatched junction bases: 21. CDR3 length: 20 amino acids. Here the CDR3 reads CASSQDPGTGLDFLRFGYTF. CDR3 DNA sequence: TGTGCCAGCAGCCAAGATCCCGGGACAGGGCTCGATTTTCTCCGATTTGGCTACACCTTC. The full variable domain, its missing parts supplied by reference TRBV3-1 and TRBJ1-2, is DTAVSQTPKYLVTQMGNDKSIKCEQNLGHDTMYWYKQDSKKFLKIMFSYNNKELIINETVPNRFSPKSPDKAHLNLHINSLELGDSAVYFCASSQDPGTGLDFLRFGYTFGSGTRLTVV.

The chain joins TRBV23-1 to TRBJ1-2; TRBD1 might be the D (6 bases). TRBV23-1 is placed among ORFs of uncertain function. Trimming removed 0 bases from V and 0 bases from J, with 14 bases in between. The CDR3 loop spans 17 amino acids. CDR3 amino acids: CASSQSLRTDTNYGYTF. CDR3 nucleotides: TGCGCCAGCAGTCAATCGCTACGGACAGATACTAACTATGGCTACACCTTC.

This chain joins TRBV4-1 and TRBJ1-5; possible D gene TRBD1, 5 bases. V was shortened by 1 base and J by 0 bases, with 10 bases between the two germline ends. The CDR3 loop spans 16 amino acids. CDR1 and CDR2 (germline): MGHRA, YSYEKL. The CDR3 coding sequence is TGCGCCAGCAGCCAAGCAGGGACGGATAGCAATCAGCCCCAGCATTTT. Translation: CASSQAGTDSNQPQHF.

This clonotype was observed at least ten times. The chain uses TRBV25-1 and TRBJ2-3, with D tentatively TRBD1 (6 bases). There are 14 residues in the CDR3. Germline lookup yields CDR1 MGHDK and CDR2 SYGVNS. Trimming took off 3 bases at V and 6 bases at J, with 13 bases between the two ends. CDR3 region: CASSEGTMGDTQYF. The CDR3 DNA follows: TGTGCCAGCAGTGAGGGGACAATGGGGGATACGCAGTATTTT.

Ten or more counts support this clonotype. The CDR3 DNA reads as TGCGCCAGCAGCCAAGCCGGGACAGGGACCGGGGAGCTGTTTTTT. As protein: CASSQAGTGTGELFF. The rearrangement links TRBV4-3 to TRBJ2-2, with 9 bases matching TRBD1. The CDR3 sequence is 15 residues long. CDR1 and CDR2 from the germline V gene are LGHNA and YSLEER. The J segment lost 5 bases and the V segment lost 1 base, leaving 2 bases of the junction unmatched.

Only a few counts were recorded for this clonotype. This chain links TRBV27 with TRBJ2-1, with D tentatively TRBD2 (6 bases). V lost 6 bases and J 7 bases, leaving 13 bases between the germline ends. Germline CDR1 is MNHEY and CDR2 is SMNVEV (reference sequence). The CDR3 has 13 residues. In DNA, the CDR3 is TGTGCCAGCAGCTCCATCGGGGGTAATGAGCAGTTCTTC. Residues: CASSSIGGNEQFF.

The J gene is TRBJ2-7, the V gene TRBV15; no clear D. Germline CDR1 and CDR2: LNHNV and YYDKDF (reference sequence). Between the trimmed V and J ends, which lost 4 bases and 0 bases, there was a span of 4 bases. The CDR3 runs to 12 residues. The CDR3 reads CATSTNSYEQYF. For the CDR3, the DNA is TGTGCCACCAGCACCAACTCCTACGAGCAGTACTTC. Filled out from reference TRBV15 and TRBJ2-7, the complete variable domain reads DAMVIQNPRYQVTQFGKPVTLSCSQTLNHNVMYWYQQKSSQAPKLLFHYYDKDFNNEADTPDNFQSRRPNTSFCFLDIRSPGLGDTAMYLCATSTNSYEQYFGPGTRLTVT.

V is TRBV21-1 and J is TRBJ1-2; the table names TRBD1, a call not compared with the DNA. TRBV21-1 is a listed pseudogene. This CDR3 has 15 amino acids. CDR3 nucleotide sequence: TGTGCCAGCAGCAAAGCGAGGGGGCCCGTGGGCGGCTACACCTTC. Protein sequence: CASSKARGPVGGYTF.

The chain couples TRBV6-4 to TRBJ2-5; D possibly uses TRBD1 or TRBD2 (6 bases each). Germline assignment: CDR1 MRHNA and CDR2 SNTAGT. The ends were cut back, 0 bases at V and 5 bases at J, with 13 bases in the middle. This CDR3 contains 15 residues. The CDR3 coding sequence is TGTGCCAGCAGTGACTCACTAGGGGGGTTGGAGACCCAGTACTTC. This codes for CASSDSLGGLETQYF.

The genes are TRBV7-2 and TRBJ1-3; D is perhaps TRBD1 (6 bases). There are 14 residues in the CDR3. The germline gives CDR1 SGHTA, CDR2 FQGNSA. The V gene lost 4 bases and the J gene lost 2 bases, with 9 bases spanning the gap. Here the CDR3 reads CASSSWGPGNTIYF. The DNA of the CDR3 is TGTGCCAGCAGCTCATGGGGGCCTGGAAACACCATATATTTT.

Comments on this clonotype: One junction end disagrees with the germline gene, perhaps due to a read error. The chain employs TRBV7-7 and TRBJ2-2; tentatively, D is TRBD2 (5 bases). CDR1 and CDR2 (germline): SSHAT, FNYEAQ (reference sequence). The CDR3 is 15 residues long. CDR3 nucleotide sequence: TGTGCTAGCAGCAGCCGAATGAGCGGCACCGGGGAGCTGTTTTTT. Translated, it gives CASSSRMSGTGELFF.

This clonotype was seen a few times. V usage is TRBV20-1 and J usage is TRBJ2-7, with TRBD2 matching 12 bases. J lost 7 bases, V lost 6 bases, and 10 bases had no gene match. CDR3 length: 14 residues. Per germline, CDR1 DFQATT and CDR2 SNEGSKA (reference sequence). This CDR3 is CSASGLAGGFEQYF. CDR3 sequence (DNA): TGCAGTGCCTCGGGGCTAGCGGGAGGGTTTGAGCAGTACTTC.